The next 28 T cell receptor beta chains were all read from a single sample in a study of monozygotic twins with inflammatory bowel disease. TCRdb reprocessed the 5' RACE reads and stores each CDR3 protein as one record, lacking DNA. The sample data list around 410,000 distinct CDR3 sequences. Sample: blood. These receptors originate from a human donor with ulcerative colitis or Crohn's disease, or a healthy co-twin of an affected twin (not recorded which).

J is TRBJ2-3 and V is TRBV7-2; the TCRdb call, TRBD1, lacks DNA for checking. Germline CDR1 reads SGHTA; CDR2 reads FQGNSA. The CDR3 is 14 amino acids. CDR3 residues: CASSSRGSTDTQYF.

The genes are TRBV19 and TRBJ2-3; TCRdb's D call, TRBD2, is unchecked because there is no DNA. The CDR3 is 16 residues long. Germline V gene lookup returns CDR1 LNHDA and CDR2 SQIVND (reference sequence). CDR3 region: CASSIRSSFSTDTQYF.

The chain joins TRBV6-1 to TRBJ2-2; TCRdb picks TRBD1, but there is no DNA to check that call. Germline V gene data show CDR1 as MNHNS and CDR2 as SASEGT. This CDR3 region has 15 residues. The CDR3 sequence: CASSLGPRRGGELFF.

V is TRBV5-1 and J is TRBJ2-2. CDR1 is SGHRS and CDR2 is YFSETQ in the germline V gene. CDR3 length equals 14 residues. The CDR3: CASRRDPNTGELFF.

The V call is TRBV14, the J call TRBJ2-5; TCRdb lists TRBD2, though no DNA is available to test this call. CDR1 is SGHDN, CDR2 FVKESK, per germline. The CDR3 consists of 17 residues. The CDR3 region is CASSQGKLAGTRETQYF.

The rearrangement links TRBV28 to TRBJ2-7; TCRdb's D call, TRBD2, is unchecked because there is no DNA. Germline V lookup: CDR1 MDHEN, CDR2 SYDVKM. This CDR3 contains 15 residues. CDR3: CASGSGLAGAYEQYF.

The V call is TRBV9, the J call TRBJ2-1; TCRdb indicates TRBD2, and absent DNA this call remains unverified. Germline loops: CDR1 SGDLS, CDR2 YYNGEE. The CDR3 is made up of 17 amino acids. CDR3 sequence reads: CASSGGLAGGSYNEQFF.

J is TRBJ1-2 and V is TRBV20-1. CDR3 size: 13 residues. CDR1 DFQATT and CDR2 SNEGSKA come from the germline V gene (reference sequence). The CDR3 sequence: CSAGQAVNYGYTF.

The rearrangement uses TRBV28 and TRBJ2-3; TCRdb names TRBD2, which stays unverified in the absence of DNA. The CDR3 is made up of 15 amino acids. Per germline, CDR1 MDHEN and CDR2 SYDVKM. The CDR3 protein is CASSLGRANTDTQYF.

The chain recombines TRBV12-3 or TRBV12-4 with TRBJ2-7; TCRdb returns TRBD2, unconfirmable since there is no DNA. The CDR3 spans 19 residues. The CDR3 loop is CASSITTFPGSGSSYEQYF.

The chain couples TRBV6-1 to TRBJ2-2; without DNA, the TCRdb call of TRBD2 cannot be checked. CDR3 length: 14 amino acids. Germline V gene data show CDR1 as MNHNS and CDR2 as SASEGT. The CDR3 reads CASGRDRIAGELFF.

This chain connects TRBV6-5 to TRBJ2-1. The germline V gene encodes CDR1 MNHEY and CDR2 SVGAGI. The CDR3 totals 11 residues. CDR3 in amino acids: CASSTVNEQFF.

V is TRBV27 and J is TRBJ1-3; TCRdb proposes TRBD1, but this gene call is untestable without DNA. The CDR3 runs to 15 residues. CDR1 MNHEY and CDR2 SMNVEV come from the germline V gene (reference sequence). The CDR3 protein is CASSLIPGGGNTIYF.

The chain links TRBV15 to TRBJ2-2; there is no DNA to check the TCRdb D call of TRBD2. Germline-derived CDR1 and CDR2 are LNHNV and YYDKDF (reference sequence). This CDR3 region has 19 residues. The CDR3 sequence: CATSRDRLIGGGANGELFF.

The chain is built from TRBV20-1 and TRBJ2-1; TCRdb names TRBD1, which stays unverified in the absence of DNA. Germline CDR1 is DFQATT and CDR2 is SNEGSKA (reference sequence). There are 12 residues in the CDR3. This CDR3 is CSVLIRAGEQFF.

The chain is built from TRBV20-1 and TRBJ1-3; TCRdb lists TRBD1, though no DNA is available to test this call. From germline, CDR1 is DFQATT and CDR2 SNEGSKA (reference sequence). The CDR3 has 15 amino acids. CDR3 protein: CSALNRGISGNTIYF.

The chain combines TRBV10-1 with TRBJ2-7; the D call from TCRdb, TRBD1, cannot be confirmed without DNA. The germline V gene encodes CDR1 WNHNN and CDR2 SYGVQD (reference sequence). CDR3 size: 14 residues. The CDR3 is CASSGGGSSYEQYF.

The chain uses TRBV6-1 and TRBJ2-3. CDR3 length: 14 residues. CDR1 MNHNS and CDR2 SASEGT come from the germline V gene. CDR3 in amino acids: CASRETIRTDTQYF.

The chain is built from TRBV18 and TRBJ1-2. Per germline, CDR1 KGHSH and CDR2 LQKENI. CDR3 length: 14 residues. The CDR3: CASSPDTANYGYTF.

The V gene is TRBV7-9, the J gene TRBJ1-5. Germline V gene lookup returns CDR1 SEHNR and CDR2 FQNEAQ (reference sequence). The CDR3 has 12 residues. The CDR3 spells CASSLAGQPQHF. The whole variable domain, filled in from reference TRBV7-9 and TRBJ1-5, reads DTGVSQNPRHKITKRGQNVTFRCDPISEHNRLYWYRQTLGQGPEFLTYFQNEAQLEKSRLLSDRFSAERPKGSFSTLEIQRTEQGDSAMYLCASSLAGQPQHFGDGTRLSIL.

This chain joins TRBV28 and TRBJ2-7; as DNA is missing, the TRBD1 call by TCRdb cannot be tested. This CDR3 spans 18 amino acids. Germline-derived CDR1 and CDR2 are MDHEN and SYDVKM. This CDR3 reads CASSPLIGAEGVFYEQYF.

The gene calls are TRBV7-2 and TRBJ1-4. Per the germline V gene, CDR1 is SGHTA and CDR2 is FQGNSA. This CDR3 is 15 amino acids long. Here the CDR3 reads CASSLRQTLNEKLFF. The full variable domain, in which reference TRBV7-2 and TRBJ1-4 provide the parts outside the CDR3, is GAGVSQSPSNKVTEKGKDVELRCDPISGHTALYWYRQSLGQGLEFLIYFQGNSAPDKSGLPSDRFSAERTGGSVSTLTIQRTQQEDSAVYLCASSLRQTLNEKLFFGSGTQLSVL.

CDR3 sequence reads: CASSLKELNTEAFF. The chain recombines TRBV11-1 with TRBJ1-1. There are 14 residues in the CDR3. The germline V gene encodes CDR1 SGHAT and CDR2 FQDESV (reference sequence).

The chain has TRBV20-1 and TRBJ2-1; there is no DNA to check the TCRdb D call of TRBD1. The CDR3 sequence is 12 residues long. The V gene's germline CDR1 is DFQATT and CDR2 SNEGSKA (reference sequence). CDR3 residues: CSARDMGTSQFF.

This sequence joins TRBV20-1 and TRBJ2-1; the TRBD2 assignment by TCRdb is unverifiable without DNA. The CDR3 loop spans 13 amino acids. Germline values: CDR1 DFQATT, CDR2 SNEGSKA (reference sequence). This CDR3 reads CSASEGLDGEQFF.

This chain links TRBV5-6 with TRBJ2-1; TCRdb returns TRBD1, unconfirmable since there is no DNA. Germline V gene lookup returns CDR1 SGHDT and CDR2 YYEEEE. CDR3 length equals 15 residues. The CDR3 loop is CASSLAGGMANEQFF. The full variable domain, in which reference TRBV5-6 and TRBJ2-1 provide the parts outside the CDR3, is DAGVTQSPTHLIKTRGQQVTLRCSPKSGHDTVSWYQQALGQGPQFIFQYYEEEERQRGNFPDRFSGHQFPNYSSELNVNALLLGDSALYLCASSLAGGMANEQFFGPGTRLTVL.

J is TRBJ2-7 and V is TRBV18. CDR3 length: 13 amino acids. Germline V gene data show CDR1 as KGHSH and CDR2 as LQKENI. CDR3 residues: CASSQLLSYEQYF.

The CDR3 reads CASSLKAARGGMNTEAFF. V and J are TRBV5-4 and TRBJ1-1. Germline V gene lookup returns CDR1 SGHNT and CDR2 YYREEE (reference sequence). The CDR3 consists of 18 residues.